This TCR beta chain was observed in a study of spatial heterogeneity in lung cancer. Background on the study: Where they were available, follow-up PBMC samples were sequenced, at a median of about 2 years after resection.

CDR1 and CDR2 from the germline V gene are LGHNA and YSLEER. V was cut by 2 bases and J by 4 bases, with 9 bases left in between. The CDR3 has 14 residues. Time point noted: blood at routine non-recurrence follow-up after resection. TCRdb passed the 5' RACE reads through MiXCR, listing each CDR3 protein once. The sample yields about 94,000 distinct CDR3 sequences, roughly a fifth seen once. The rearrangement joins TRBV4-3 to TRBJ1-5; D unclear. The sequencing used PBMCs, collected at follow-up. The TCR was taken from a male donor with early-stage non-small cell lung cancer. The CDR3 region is CASSQTAKNQPQHF. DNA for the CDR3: TGCGCCAGCAGCCAAACTGCGAAAAATCAGCCCCAGCATTTT.